Presented here are 13 T cell receptor beta chains from one specimen sequenced in a study of shared clonotypes between healthy human individuals. TCRdb's table, derived via immunoSEQ multiplex PCR, lists solely in-frame clones and lacks some. The sample lists approximately 2,300,000 clones; roughly 92% were seen once. The material sequenced was naive CD4+ T cells from PBMCs. Subset meaning: CD45RA+ positively selected. Receptors originate from a man aged 18-30 years in good health. Some clones in this sample may be carry-over from other donors' samples.

V is TRBV9 and J is TRBJ2-3, with D perhaps TRBD1 (5 bases). V was shortened by 2 bases and J by 4 bases, with 17 bases between the two germline ends. Per germline, CDR1 SGDLS and CDR2 YYNGEE. This CDR3 has 16 residues. The CDR3 region is CASSVRQGDGADTQYF. The CDR3 DNA reads as TGTGCCAGCAGCGTCCGGCAGGGTGATGGGGCAGATACGCAGTATTTT. Full variable domain (remainder filled in from reference TRBV9 and TRBJ2-3): DSGVTQTPKHLITATGQRVTLRCSPRSGDLSVYWYQQSLDQGLQFLIQYYNGEERAKGNILERFSAQQFPDLHSELNLSSLELGDSALYFCASSVRQGDGADTQYFGPGTRLTVL.

The rearrangement uses TRBV5-1 and TRBJ2-7; weak D call: TRBD1 (5 bases). CDR1 is SGHRS and CDR2 is YFSETQ in the germline V gene. The CDR3 length is 13 residues. V lost 3 bases and J lost 1, with 8 bases in between. The CDR3 sequence: CASSSRESYEQYF. CDR3 nucleotide sequence: TGCGCCAGCAGCTCCAGGGAATCCTACGAGCAGTACTTC.

This rearrangement joins TRBV28 to TRBJ2-7; the match to TRBD2 covers 11 bases. V was clipped by 3 bases and J by 3 bases; unmatched bases: 4. Germline CDR1 is MDHEN and CDR2 is SYDVKM. The CDR3 is 15 residues long. CDR3 protein: CASSFELAGVYEQYF. CDR3 in DNA: TGTGCCAGCAGTTTTGAACTAGCGGGAGTCTACGAGCAGTACTTC. Full variable domain (outside the CDR3, taken from reference TRBV28 and TRBJ2-7): DVKVTQSSRYLVKRTGEKVFLECVQDMDHENMFWYRQDPGLGLRLIYFSYDVKMKEKGDIPEGYSVSREKKERFSLILESASTNQTSMYLCASSFELAGVYEQYFGPGTRLTVT.

V is TRBV18 and J is TRBJ2-7, with D hard to call. The germline V and J ends were trimmed by 1 base and 5 bases, with 12 bases remaining between them. The V gene's germline CDR1 is KGHSH and CDR2 LQKENI. This CDR3 comprises 14 residues. This CDR3 reads CASSPLPRGDEQYF. The CDR3 bases are TGTGCCAGCTCACCACTCCCCCGAGGAGACGAGCAGTACTTC.

V is TRBV28 and J is TRBJ2-6; D is undetermined. V was clipped by 5 bases and J by 1 base, with 15 bases between them. In germline, CDR1 is MDHEN, CDR2 SYDVKM. This CDR3 spans 17 amino acids. The CDR3 bases are TGTGCCAGCAGTCCCTTGGGATCCCCATCTGGGGCCAACGTCCTGACTTTC. It codes for CASSPLGSPSGANVLTF.

V gene TRBV5-8 combines with J gene TRBJ1-2, with 9 bases identical to TRBD1. The CDR3 totals 14 residues. CDR1 and CDR2 from the germline V gene are SGHTS and YDEGEE. V trimming: 4 bases; J trimming: 2 bases; junction bases outside the gene matches: 3. The CDR3 sequence: CASSRDRGNYGYTF. The CDR3 DNA sequence: TGTGCCAGCAGCCGTGACAGGGGGAACTATGGCTACACCTTC. Full variable domain (outside the CDR3, taken from reference TRBV5-8 and TRBJ1-2): EAGVTQSPTHLIKTRGQQATLRCSPISGHTSVYWYQQALGLGLQFLLWYDEGEERNRGNFPPRFSGRQFPNYSSELNVNALELEDSALYLCASSRDRGNYGYTFGSGTRLTVV.

The rearrangement links TRBV6-5 to TRBJ2-3; D gene uncertain. Germline CDR1 MNHEY, CDR2 SVGAGI. This CDR3 is 13 amino acids long. V was trimmed by 7 bases and J by 0 bases, leaving 8 bases between them. The CDR3 loop reads CASTSGSTDTQYF. The CDR3 nucleotides read TGTGCCAGCACCTCCGGGAGCACAGATACGCAGTATTTT.

The gene calls are TRBV13 and TRBJ2-1, with D perhaps TRBD2 (5 bases). The CDR3 totals 18 residues. Trimming left V 3 bases short and J 0 bases short, with 18 bases between. Germline V gene sequence: CDR1 PRHDT, CDR2 FYEKMQ (reference sequence). The CDR3 reads CASSFNRWGESSYNEQFF. The CDR3 DNA sequence: TGTGCCAGCAGCTTTAACCGGTGGGGAGAAAGCTCCTACAATGAGCAGTTCTTC.

V usage is TRBV7-6 and J usage is TRBJ2-3; a weak D match, TRBD2 (7 bases). This CDR3 spans 14 amino acids. Trimming took 5 bases from V and 6 from J, leaving 15 bases between them. CDR1 and CDR2 (germline): SGHVS, FNYEAQ. The CDR3 sequence is CASSRGAQLDTQYF. For the CDR3, the DNA is TGTGCCAGCAGCCGGGGGGCCCAGTTGGATACGCAGTATTTT.

The chain is built from TRBV7-6 and TRBJ2-7; TRBD2 agrees at 7 bases. CDR3 size: 17 residues. The ends lost 5 bases at V and 0 bases at J; junction bases unmatched: 13. Germline V CDR1 and CDR2: SGHVS, FNYEAQ. CDR3 loop: CASSDRGERDLSYEQYF. The CDR3 DNA follows: TGTGCCAGCAGCGATAGAGGGGAGCGGGATCTCTCCTACGAGCAGTACTTC.

The chain combines TRBV11-2 with TRBJ2-7; no reliable D call. The CDR3 spans 11 residues. Germline values: CDR1 SGHAT, CDR2 FQNNGV. Trimming took 5 bases from V and 11 from J, leaving 13 bases between them. In DNA form, the CDR3 reads TGTGCCAGCAGCCCAGGACGGGCAAAGTACTTC. Its protein is CASSPGRAKYF.

The genes are TRBV7-2 and TRBJ1-4, with D possibly TRBD1 on 5 matching bases. Germline values: CDR1 SGHTA, CDR2 FQGNSA. CDR3 size: 14 residues. V lost 2 bases and J lost 4, with 8 bases in between. The CDR3 loop is CASSLFQGNEKLFF. Here the CDR3 DNA reads TGTGCCAGCAGCTTATTCCAGGGTAATGAAAAACTGTTTTTT.

V and J are TRBV6-1 and TRBJ1-5, with D possibly matching TRBD1 (6 bases). Germline CDR1 and CDR2: MNHNS and SASEGT. Trimming pared 0 bases from V and 7 bases from J, leaving 19 bases between. The CDR3 consists of 17 residues. As DNA, the CDR3 is TGTGCCAGCAGTGAAGCGTATACAGGGTGGTTCCAGCAGCCCCAGCATTTT. Translated, it gives CASSEAYTGWFQQPQHF.